Presented here are 21 T cell receptor beta chains from one specimen sequenced in a study of CD8 T cells in Susac syndrome. RNA, at about 0.45 to 1 ug, was reverse transcribed with random hexamers. MiXCR was run by TCRdb on the immunoSEQ multiplex PCR reads, yielding one entry per CDR3 protein. Among 120,000 to 150,000 distinct CDR3 sequences listed, over 85% were seen once. The sequenced material came from CD8+ T cells from PBMCs. All receptors come from a human donor in good health.

The chain joins TRBV24-1 to TRBJ2-1; 11 nucleotides align to TRBD2. CDR3 length: 16 amino acids. Per the germline V gene, CDR1 is KGHDR and CDR2 is SFDVKD. After removal of 1 base from V and 4 bases from J, the junction contained 2 bases not matched to a gene. The CDR3 here is CATSDFVAGGYNEQFF. The CDR3 DNA reads TGTGCCACCAGTGATTTTGTAGCGGGAGGGTACAATGAGCAGTTCTTC.

This sequence joins TRBV19 and TRBJ2-1; TRBD2 aligns across 12 bases. V shed 4 bases, J shed 7 bases, and the junction held 5 bases outside the gene matches. The CDR3 contains 15 residues. Germline loops: CDR1 LNHDA, CDR2 SQIVND (reference sequence). The CDR3 here is CASSTGLAGVNEQFF. For the CDR3, the DNA is TGTGCCAGTAGTACGGGACTAGCGGGCGTAAATGAGCAGTTCTTC. Drawing the rest from reference TRBV19 and TRBJ2-1, the complete variable domain is DGGITQSPKYLFRKEGQNVTLSCEQNLNHDAMYWYRQDPGQGLRLIYYSQIVNDFQKGDIAEGYSVSREKKESFPLTVTSAQKNPTAFYLCASSTGLAGVNEQFFGPGTRLTVL.

This clonotype was observed once. The chain has TRBV27 and TRBJ1-5, with D possibly TRBD1 on 6 matching bases. CDR1 and CDR2 (germline): MNHEY, SMNVEV (reference sequence). This CDR3 spans 15 amino acids. V was pared by 0 bases and J by 5 bases, with 11 bases between. The CDR3 DNA reads as TGTGCCAGCAGTTTATCAGGGGGGACCTATCAGCCCCAGCATTTT. Translating it yields CASSLSGGTYQPQHF.

J is TRBJ2-7 and V is TRBV29-1; 10 nucleotides match TRBD1. The CDR3 length is 12 residues. After removal of 8 bases from V and 7 bases from J, the junction contained 8 bases not matched to a gene. CDR1 SQVTM and CDR2 ANQGSEA come from the germline V gene. DNA for the CDR3: TGCAGCACCCGGACAGGGGGGAGAGAGCAGTACTTC. Encoded protein: CSTRTGGREQYF.

This sequence joins TRBV7-3 and TRBJ2-2; 8 nucleotides line up with TRBD2. The germline gives CDR1 SGHTA, CDR2 FQGTGA. The CDR3 extends over 15 amino acids. V shed 5 bases and J 7 bases; nucleotides not matched to a gene: 9. CDR3 nucleotide sequence: TGTGCCAGCAGCCCAACCACTAGCGGCGGCGGGGAGCTGTTTTTT. It is translated as CASSPTTSGGGELFF.

This clonotype occurred once. CDR3 nucleotides: TGTGCCAGCAGCCAAGAAGGGCTAGCGGGAGGAGGAGGCGCTCAGTACTTC. It codes for CASSQEGLAGGGGAQYF. This chain joins TRBV4-2 and TRBJ2-4; 11 positions match TRBD2. CDR1 is LGHNA and CDR2 is YNFKEQ in the germline V gene. The CDR3 runs 17 residues. V lost 0 bases and J lost 12; bases outside the gene matches: 13.

J is TRBJ2-3 and V is TRBV4-1, with 7 bases lining up with TRBD2. Germline trimming cut 0 bases from V and 1 base from J; bases unmatched to any gene: 7. CDR3 length equals 17 residues. The germline V gene encodes CDR1 MGHRA and CDR2 YSYEKL. The CDR3 sequence is CASSQESSGTRTDTQYF. CDR3 nucleotide sequence: TGCGCCAGCAGCCAAGAATCGAGCGGGACGCGCACAGATACGCAGTATTTT.

V is TRBV4-3 and J is TRBJ2-3, with 8 bases fitting TRBD2. The CDR3 length is 15 residues. The V and J ends lost 1 base and 5 bases, in that order; junction bases with no gene match: 5. Looked up from germline, CDR1 is LGHNA and CDR2 is YSLEER. Here the CDR3 DNA reads TGCGCCAGCAGCCAAGTTACAGCGGGAGAAGATACGCAGTATTTT. Translating it yields CASSQVTAGEDTQYF.

The chain combines TRBV20-1 with TRBJ2-1; D is unclear. The CDR3 runs to 17 residues. CDR1 is DFQATT, CDR2 SNEGSKA, per germline (reference sequence). V was pared by 3 bases and J by 2 bases, with 20 bases between. The CDR3 region is CSARVSIGFSTYNEQFF. As DNA, the CDR3 is TGCAGTGCTAGGGTTTCGATCGGGTTTTCTACCTACAATGAGCAGTTCTTC.

V gene TRBV4-1 combines with J gene TRBJ2-3, with 7 bases aligning to TRBD2. The CDR3 sequence is 14 residues long. Germline V gives CDR1 MGHRA, CDR2 YSYEKL. Trimming at V came to 2 bases and at J to 3 bases, leaving 2 bases not matched to a gene. CDR3 protein: CASSQSAGTDTQYF. DNA of the CDR3: TGCGCCAGCAGCCAATCAGCGGGGACAGATACGCAGTATTTT.

The rearrangement uses TRBV9 and TRBJ2-1, with TRBD1 as a possible D gene (6 bases). The CDR3 covers 14 residues. The V end lost 4 bases, the J end lost 5 bases, and 13 bases lay between the germline ends. The V gene's germline CDR1 is SGDLS and CDR2 YYNGEE. CDR3 sequence reads: CASSPWDTDNEQFF. Here the CDR3 DNA reads TGTGCCAGCAGCCCATGGGACACAGACAATGAGCAGTTCTTC.

V is TRBV27 and J is TRBJ2-1; 8 bases are shared with TRBD2. The ends lost 3 bases at V and 9 bases at J; junction bases unmatched: 4. Germline V gene lookup returns CDR1 MNHEY and CDR2 SMNVEV (reference sequence). This CDR3 spans 13 amino acids. The CDR3 loop reads CASSFTLAGEQFF. The CDR3 DNA follows: TGTGCCAGCAGTTTTACTCTAGCGGGTGAGCAGTTCTTC.

This chain links TRBV24-1 with TRBJ1-2; TRBD1 agrees at 7 bases. This CDR3 contains 16 residues. V trimming: 5 bases; J trimming: 8 bases; junction bases outside the gene matches: 16. Germline V lookup: CDR1 KGHDR, CDR2 SFDVKD. The chain's CDR3 is CATSVPLSTGIMGYTF. CDR3 DNA sequence: TGTGCCACCAGTGTCCCTTTATCGACAGGGATTATGGGCTACACCTTC.

The rearrangement uses TRBV9 and TRBJ1-1; no clear D gene. Germline V gene sequence: CDR1 SGDLS, CDR2 YYNGEE. The length of the CDR3 is 14 residues. The V end was cut by 3 bases, the J end by 0 bases, with 9 bases between. The CDR3 loop is CASSAQTVNTEAFF. Written as DNA, the CDR3 is TGTGCCAGCAGCGCGCAAACAGTGAACACTGAAGCTTTCTTT.

The chain recombines TRBV7-8 with TRBJ2-1; 7 nucleotides align to TRBD2. Trimming removed 4 bases from V and 10 bases from J; junction bases left unmatched: 13. This CDR3 is built from 15 residues. Germline-derived CDR1 and CDR2 are SGHVS and FQNEAQ. Written as DNA, the CDR3 is TGTGCCAGCAGCTCCGTGACTAGCAGACTCTGGGAGCAGTTCTTC. It encodes CASSSVTSRLWEQFF.

The sample holds a few counts of this clonotype. The chain joins TRBV9 to TRBJ2-7; D gene uncertain. The CDR3 has 13 residues. Trimming stripped 0 bases from V and 4 bases from J, with 8 bases between. Germline CDR1 is SGDLS and CDR2 is YYNGEE. The CDR3 region is CASSVGNGYEQYF. CDR3 DNA: TGTGCCAGCAGCGTAGGTAATGGGTACGAGCAGTACTTC.

The chain employs TRBV30 and TRBJ1-1; possible D gene TRBD1, 5 bases. Trimming shortened V by 2 bases and J by 2 bases, and 9 bases separated the two germline ends. The germline CDR1 and CDR2 sequences are GTSNPN and SVGIG (reference sequence). This CDR3 has 13 amino acids. The CDR3 bases are TGTGCCTGGAGTTGGGGGGAAAACACTGAAGCTTTCTTT. It specifies CAWSWGENTEAFF.

This chain links TRBV24-1 with TRBJ2-3, with TRBD2 identical over 13 bases. With V trimmed by 8 bases and J by 7 bases, 8 bases remained unmatched. The germline gives CDR1 KGHDR, CDR2 SFDVKD. The CDR3 contains 15 residues. The CDR3 is CATIGLAGDSNTQYF. The CDR3 DNA sequence: TGTGCCACCATCGGACTAGCGGGAGATTCAAATACGCAGTATTTT.

The chain joins TRBV7-9 to TRBJ2-7, with D tentatively TRBD2 (6 bases). The CDR3 length is 15 residues. Trimming cost V 1 base and J 6 bases, with 16 bases left between them. Germline CDR1 reads SEHNR; CDR2 reads FQNEAQ (reference sequence). This CDR3 is CASSLVAGTGGEQYF. The CDR3 DNA is TGTGCCAGCAGCTTAGTGGCAGGTACCGGGGGCGAGCAGTACTTC.

J is TRBJ2-7 and V is TRBV14; a possible D gene is TRBD2 (7 bases). Per germline, CDR1 SGHDN and CDR2 FVKESK. Trimming cost V 2 bases and J 5 bases, with 22 bases left between them. The CDR3 has 17 residues. The CDR3 region has the DNA TGTGCCAGCAGCCAAACAGGGACTATAACCGTTCGTCACGAGCAGTACTTC. Its protein product is CASSQTGTITVRHEQYF.

The J gene is TRBJ2-7, the V gene TRBV20-1; D is unresolved. The germline V gene encodes CDR1 DFQATT and CDR2 SNEGSKA (reference sequence). The germline V and J ends were trimmed by 0 bases and 0 bases, with 9 bases remaining between them. This CDR3 has 14 residues. CDR3 in amino acids: CSARDHLSSYEQYF. In nucleotides, the CDR3 is TGCAGTGCTAGAGATCACCTGAGCTCCTACGAGCAGTACTTC.